These 3 T cell receptor beta chains were sequenced from one sample in a study of blood T cell repertoires in COVID-19. The repertoire was sequenced with immunoSEQ multiplex PCR; TCRdb's copy has only in-frame clones and lacks some. Altogether some 150,000 clones are present, 80% to 90% being singletons, with the ten largest covering about 4%. The sample comprised peripheral blood. These TCRs come from a man aged 18 to 30 with active or convalescent COVID-19.

This chain joins TRBV24-1 and TRBJ2-5, with D possibly being TRBD1 (6 bases). V lost 6 bases and J lost 2, with 15 bases in between. From germline, CDR1 is KGHDR and CDR2 SFDVKD. The CDR3 consists of 15 residues. The DNA of the CDR3 is TGTGCCACCAGTTCGAGCCGGGACAAGCAAGAGACCCAGTACTTC. Translating it yields CATSSSRDKQETQYF.

This sequence joins TRBV5-6 and TRBJ1-6; D gene unclear. Germline assignment: CDR1 SGHDT and CDR2 YYEEEE. V lost 2 bases, J lost 7 bases, and 10 bases lay in between. The CDR3 loop spans 14 amino acids. The CDR3: CASSFRGYNSPLHF. The DNA for the CDR3 is TGTGCCAGCAGCTTTCGAGGATACAATTCACCCCTCCACTTT.

The J gene is TRBJ2-3, the V gene TRBV7-2; 8 bases are a match to TRBD1. CDR1 and CDR2 (germline): SGHTA, FQGNSA. The CDR3 sequence is 15 residues long. The ends lost 5 bases at V and 2 bases at J; junction bases unmatched: 6. This chain's CDR3 is CASSIPTGATDTQYF. In nucleotides, the CDR3 is TGTGCCAGCAGCATCCCGACAGGGGCCACAGATACGCAGTATTTT.